These 14 T cell receptor beta chains share one sample of origin, sequenced in a study of cytotoxic CD8 clonotypes in ibrutinib-treated CLL. This table comes from immunoSEQ multiplex PCR, and its TCRdb copy is limited to in-frame clones, with some not included. In the table there are around 140,000 clones, 60% to 85% of which are singletons. The sequences come from PBMCs, collected after 12 months of ibrutinib treatment. Receptors were obtained from a human donor with chronic lymphocytic leukemia.

This chain joins TRBV27 and TRBJ1-2; D may be TRBD1 (5 bases). Germline loops: CDR1 MNHEY, CDR2 SMNVEV (reference sequence). V lost 5 bases, J lost 7 bases, and 20 bases lay in between. The CDR3 loop spans 15 amino acids. CDR3 sequence (DNA): TGTGCCAGCAGTATCCTGGGGACGTCAACCGGTGGCTACACCTTC. Its protein is CASSILGTSTGGYTF.

This clone turned up a few times. The chain recombines TRBV7-9 with TRBJ1-5; D remains unclear. CDR3 length: 18 residues. V lost 4 bases, J lost 5 bases, and 24 bases lay in between. Germline loops: CDR1 SEHNR, CDR2 FQNEAQ (reference sequence). CDR3 sequence (DNA): TGTGCCAGCAGCTGTCTCTCGTTGAGGACCGAGACTTATCAGCCCCAGCATTTT. The encoded protein is CASSCLSLRTETYQPQHF.

The chain links TRBV10-3 to TRBJ1-2; 7 nucleotides align to TRBD1. The CDR3 is 14 residues long. The V and J ends lost 6 bases and 0 bases, in that order; junction bases with no gene match: 4. Germline CDR1 is ENHRY and CDR2 is SYGVKD. CDR3 protein: CAIRRTGPNYGYTF. DNA of the CDR3: TGTGCCATCAGGAGGACAGGACCTAACTATGGCTACACCTTC.

The chain joins TRBV28 to TRBJ2-7, with a tentative D call TRBD2 (6 bases). Per the germline V gene, CDR1 is MDHEN and CDR2 is SYDVKM. There are 15 residues in the CDR3. V lost 6 bases, J lost 9 bases, and 24 bases lay in between. This CDR3 is CASRPATSRAMAQYF. The CDR3 bases are TGTGCCAGCAGACCCGCCACTAGCAGGGCTATGGCGCAGTACTTC.

This chain links TRBV5-1 with TRBJ2-2; 7 bases fit TRBD2. The CDR3 runs 15 residues. Per germline, CDR1 SGHRS and CDR2 YFSETQ. The junction had 6 bases not matched to a gene; V was cut back by 0 bases and J by 7 bases. This chain's CDR3 is CASSLDGRENGELFF. CDR3 DNA: TGCGCCAGCAGCTTGGATGGGCGGGAGAACGGGGAGCTGTTTTTT.

This chain uses TRBV7-9 with TRBJ2-6; D is uncertain. Germline CDR1 and CDR2: SEHNR and FQNEAQ (reference sequence). The CDR3 spans 16 residues. Trimming removed 3 bases from V and 0 bases from J, with 9 bases in between. CDR3 amino acids: CASSFSLSSGANVLTF. In nucleotides, the CDR3 is TGTGCCAGCAGCTTCTCATTGTCCTCTGGGGCCAACGTCCTGACTTTC.

The rearrangement uses TRBV10-3 and TRBJ2-3; TRBD2 matches 12 bases. V gave up 8 bases and J gave up 2 bases; unmatched junction bases: 5. Per germline, CDR1 ENHRY and CDR2 SYGVKD. The CDR3 is 15 residues long. CDR3 DNA: TGTGCCATCTCTGGACTAGCGGGGAACACAGATACGCAGTATTTT. Translation: CAISGLAGNTDTQYF.

The CDR3 reads CASSLDRYNEQFF. The CDR3 nucleotides read TGTGCCAGCAGCTTAGACAGATACAATGAGCAGTTCTTC. The chain uses TRBV7-2 and TRBJ2-1; D gene uncertain. This CDR3 is 13 amino acids long. Trimming left V 1 base short and J 4 bases short, with 5 bases between. Per the germline V gene, CDR1 is SGHTA and CDR2 is FQGNSA.

The chain recombines TRBV6-5 with TRBJ2-6; 7 bases match TRBD2. The germline CDR1 and CDR2 sequences are MNHEY and SVGAGI. J lost 4 bases, V lost 6 bases, and 0 bases had no gene match. The CDR3 consists of 13 residues. The CDR3 DNA is TGTGCCAGCAGGGGAGGGGGGGCCAACGTCCTGACTTTC. Amino acids: CASRGGGANVLTF.

This chain uses TRBV7-2 with TRBJ1-1, with a possible D match to TRBD1 (6 bases). CDR3 size: 13 residues. CDR1 is SGHTA and CDR2 is FQGNSA in the germline V gene. V shed 5 bases and J shed 2 bases, with 9 bases lying between them. CDR3 protein: CASSQQGNTEAFF. The CDR3 DNA is TGTGCCAGCAGCCAACAGGGAAACACTGAAGCTTTCTTT.

The chain recombines TRBV28 with TRBJ2-4; a weak D match, TRBD2 (6 bases). The ends were cut back, 2 bases at V and 0 bases at J, with 8 bases in the middle. The V gene's germline CDR1 is MDHEN and CDR2 SYDVKM. The CDR3 contains 15 residues. CDR3 bases: TGTGCCAGCAGTTTAGGAGGGTTAGCCAAAAACATTCAGTACTTC. The encoded protein is CASSLGGLAKNIQYF.

The chain joins TRBV5-8 to TRBJ2-1, with TRBD2 identical over 7 bases. CDR3 size: 16 residues. Looked up from germline, CDR1 is SGHTS and CDR2 is YDEGEE. The V segment lost 3 bases and the J segment 0 bases; nucleotides outside the gene matches: 6. The CDR3 protein is CASSSGLGVSYNEQFF. The CDR3 bases are TGTGCCAGCAGCTCAGGACTAGGGGTCTCCTACAATGAGCAGTTCTTC.

This rearrangement joins TRBV5-1 to TRBJ2-2; 7 nucleotides agree with TRBD1. The CDR3 contains 14 residues. V was clipped by 4 bases and J by 6 bases; unmatched bases: 6. Germline assignment: CDR1 SGHRS and CDR2 YFSETQ. The CDR3 loop reads CASSLGQASGELFF. In DNA form, the CDR3 reads TGCGCCAGCAGCCTCGGACAGGCCTCCGGGGAGCTGTTTTTT.

The chain recombines TRBV27 with TRBJ2-1; the D call may be TRBD1 or TRBD2 (6 bases each). Germline CDR1 is MNHEY and CDR2 is SMNVEV (reference sequence). V lost 7 bases to trimming and J lost 10 bases, with 11 bases between them. The CDR3 is 11 residues long. The CDR3 bases are TGTGCCAGCACAACAGGGAGGGAGCAGTTCTTC. This sequence encodes CASTTGREQFF.